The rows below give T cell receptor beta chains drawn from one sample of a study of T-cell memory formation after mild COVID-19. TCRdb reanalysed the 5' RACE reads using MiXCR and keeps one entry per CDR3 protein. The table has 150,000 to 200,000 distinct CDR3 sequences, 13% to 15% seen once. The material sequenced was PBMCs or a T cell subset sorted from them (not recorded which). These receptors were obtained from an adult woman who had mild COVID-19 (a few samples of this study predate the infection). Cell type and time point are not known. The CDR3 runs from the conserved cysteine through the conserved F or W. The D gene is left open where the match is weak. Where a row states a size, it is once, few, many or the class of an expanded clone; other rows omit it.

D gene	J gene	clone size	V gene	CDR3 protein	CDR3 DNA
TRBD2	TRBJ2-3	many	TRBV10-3	CAISYTGLAPPDTQYF	TGTGCCATAAGCTACACTGGACTAGCCCCTCCAGATACGCAGTATTTT
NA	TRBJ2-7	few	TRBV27	CASTGASASYEQYF	TGTGCCAGCACTGGGGCTAGCGCATCCTACGAGCAGTACTTC
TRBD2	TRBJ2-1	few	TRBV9	CASSAGGAYNEQFF	TGTGCCAGCAGCGCCGGGGGGGCCTACAATGAGCAGTTCTTC
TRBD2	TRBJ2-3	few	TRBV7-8	CASSRELAEYTDTQYF	TGTGCCAGCAGTCGTGAACTAGCGGAGTACACAGATACGCAGTATTTT
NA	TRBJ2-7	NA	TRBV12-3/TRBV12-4	CASSLRVGAYEQYF	TGTGCCAGCAGTTTGAGGGTGGGGGCCTACGAGCAGTACTTC
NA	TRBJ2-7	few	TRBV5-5	CASSLEVFIGQSSYEQYF	TGTGCCAGCAGCTTGGAAGTGTTTATCGGACAGTCATCCTACGAGCAGTACTTC
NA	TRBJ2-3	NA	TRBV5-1	CASTFTQTSSTDTQYF	TGCGCCAGCACCTTTACTCAGACTAGTAGCACAGATACGCAGTATTTT
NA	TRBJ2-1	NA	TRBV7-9	CASSLSQDGYNEQFF	TGTGCCAGCAGCTTATCCCAGGACGGGTACAATGAGCAGTTCTTC
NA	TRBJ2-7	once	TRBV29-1	CSVESRAYYEQYF	TGCAGCGTTGAATCCAGGGCCTACTACGAGCAGTACTTC
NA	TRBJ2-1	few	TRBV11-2	CASSLAGHRLYNEQFF	TGTGCCAGCAGCCTGGCGGGACACCGGTTGTACAATGAGCAGTTCTTC
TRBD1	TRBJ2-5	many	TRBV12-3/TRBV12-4	CASSSFEGALGAQYF	TGTGCCAGCAGTTCCTTCGAGGGGGCCCTGGGGGCCCAGTACTTC
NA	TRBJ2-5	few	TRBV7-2	CASSPGLAGHQETQYF	TGTGCCAGCAGCCCCGGGCTGGCGGGTCACCAAGAGACCCAGTACTTC
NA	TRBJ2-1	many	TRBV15	CATSRVMAGQHEQFF	TGTGCCACCAGCAGAGTAATGGCAGGGCAGCATGAGCAGTTCTTC
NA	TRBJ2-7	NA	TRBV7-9	CASSRDRPLLSISYEQYF	TGTGCCAGCAGCCGTGACAGGCCTCTCCTTTCAATTTCCTACGAGCAGTACTTC
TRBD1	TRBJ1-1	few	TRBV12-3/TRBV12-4	CASSQIQGSEAFF	TGTGCCAGCAGTCAAATACAGGGGAGTGAAGCTTTCTTT
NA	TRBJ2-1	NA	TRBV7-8	CAASQGSSYNEQFF	TGTGCCGCCAGTCAGGGGAGCTCCTACAATGAGCAGTTCTTC
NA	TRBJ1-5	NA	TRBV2	CASTIDSNQPQHF	TGTGCCAGCACAATAGACAGCAATCAGCCCCAGCATTTT
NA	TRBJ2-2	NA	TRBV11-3	CASSRRQNTGELFF	TGTGCCAGCAGCCGCAGACAGAACACCGGGGAGCTGTTTTTT
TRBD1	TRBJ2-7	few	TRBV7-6	CASSLDDRGYEQYF	TGTGCCAGCAGCTTAGATGACAGGGGTTACGAGCAGTACTTC
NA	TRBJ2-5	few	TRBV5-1	CASSPGDLGKETQYF	TGCGCCAGCAGCCCAGGGGATCTGGGAAAAGAGACCCAGTACTTC
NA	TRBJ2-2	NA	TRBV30	CAWSDLAGELFF	TGTGCCTGGAGTGACCTCGCCGGGGAGCTGTTTTTT
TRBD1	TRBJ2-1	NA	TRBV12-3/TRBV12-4	CASTFGDRGYNEQFF	TGTGCCAGCACATTTGGGGACAGGGGGTACAATGAGCAGTTCTTC
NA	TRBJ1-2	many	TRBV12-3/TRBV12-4	CASSYDRNYGYTF	TGTGCCAGCAGTTACGACAGGAACTATGGCTACACCTTC
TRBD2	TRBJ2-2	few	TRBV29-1	CSVLSGRAGELFF	TGCAGCGTTTTGTCAGGGAGGGCCGGGGAGCTGTTTTTT
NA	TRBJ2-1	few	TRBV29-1	CSVEDQLVSNEQFF	TGCAGCGTTGAAGACCAACTAGTCTCCAATGAGCAGTTCTTC
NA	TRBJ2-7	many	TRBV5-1	CASSFGAGSYEQYF	TGCGCCAGCAGCTTCGGGGCGGGTTCCTACGAGCAGTACTTC
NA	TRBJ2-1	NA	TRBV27	CALMRQFF	TGTGCCCTCATGAGGCAGTTCTTC
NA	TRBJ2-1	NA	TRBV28	CASRLGREQFF	TGTGCCAGCAGGCTCGGACGTGAGCAGTTCTTC
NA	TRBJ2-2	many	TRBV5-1	CASSFTGELFF	TGTGCCAGCAGTTTTACCGGGGAGCTGTTTTTT
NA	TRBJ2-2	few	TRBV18	CASSLQGSNTGELFF	TGTGCCAGCTCGCTACAGGGATCGAACACCGGGGAGCTGTTTTTT
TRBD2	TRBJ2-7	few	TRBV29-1	CSVEDPGTSGNYEQYF	TGCAGCGTTGAAGATCCCGGAACTAGCGGGAACTACGAGCAGTACTTC
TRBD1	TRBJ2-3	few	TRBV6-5	CASSSAGTADTQYF	TGTGCCAGCAGTTCAGCAGGGACAGCTGATACGCAGTATTTT
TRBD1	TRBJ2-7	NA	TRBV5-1	CASSRTGGDYEQYF	TGCGCCAGCAGCCGGACAGGGGGCGATTACGAGCAGTACTTC